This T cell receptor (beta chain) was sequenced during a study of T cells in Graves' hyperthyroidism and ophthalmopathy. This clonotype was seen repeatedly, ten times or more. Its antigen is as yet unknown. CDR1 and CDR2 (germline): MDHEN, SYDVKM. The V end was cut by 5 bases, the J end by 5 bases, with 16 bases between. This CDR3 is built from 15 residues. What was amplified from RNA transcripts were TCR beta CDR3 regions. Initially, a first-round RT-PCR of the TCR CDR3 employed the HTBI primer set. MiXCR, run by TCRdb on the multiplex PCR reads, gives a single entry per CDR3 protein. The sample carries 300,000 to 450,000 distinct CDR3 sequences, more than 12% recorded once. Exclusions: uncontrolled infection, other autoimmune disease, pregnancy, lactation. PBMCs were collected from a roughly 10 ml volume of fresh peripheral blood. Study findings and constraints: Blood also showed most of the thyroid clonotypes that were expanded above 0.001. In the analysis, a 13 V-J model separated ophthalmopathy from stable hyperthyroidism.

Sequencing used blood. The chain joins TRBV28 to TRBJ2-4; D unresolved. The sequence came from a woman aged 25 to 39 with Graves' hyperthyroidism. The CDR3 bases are TGTGCCAGCAGTCCCCAGTACGCCTTGGAAAACATTCAGTACTTC. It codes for CASSPQYALENIQYF.